This section outlines one TCR beta chain sequence together with its context. The antigen is not known. The sample comes from a study of shared clonotypes between healthy human individuals. Study as a whole: The people who gave samples were a couple of women and a few men aged 18 to 49.

The CDR3 runs 11 residues. Germline-derived CDR1 and CDR2 are SGHKS and YYEKEE (reference sequence). V was pared by 2 bases and J by 5 bases, with 4 bases between. Points from the study as a whole: In the sorted subsets, rarefaction showed sequencing was incomplete despite large depth. Expectations were that clonotype sharing among donors would be affected by sequencing depth.

The table came from immunoSEQ multiplex PCR; TCRdb's copy has only in-frame clones and leaves some out. This table holds about 2 million clones, 95% found once. Sequenced sample: naive CD4+ T cells sorted from blood. The subset is: CD45RA+ positively selected. The source of this sequence is a man aged 18 to 29 in good health. This rearrangement joins TRBV5-5 to TRBJ1-2; D unresolved. CDR3 amino acids: CASSFLYGYTF. The CDR3 DNA reads as TGTGCCAGCAGCTTCCTGTATGGCTACACCTTC.